This T cell receptor (beta chain) was profiled in a study of T-cell reconstitution after alpha-beta-depleted transplantation in children. Study-level points and caveats: T-cell numbers and diversity, one year after transplant, stemmed largely from T cells that were newly produced. Recipient T cells and thymic progenitors that survived were the source of the high TCRbeta diversity seen at day 60 in some patients. The study reportedly traced alpha-beta T cells about two months after transplant to several hundred expanded graft clones.

With regard to this clonotype: Its antigen is unidentified.

Unique molecular identifiers were used to barcode this TCRbeta library. TCRdb independently ran MiXCR on the PCR reads; one entry per CDR3 protein. Of about a million distinct CDR3 sequences in the sample, roughly 29% were seen once. Deletions cut 5 bases from V and 11 bases from J, with 21 bases between. The CDR3 has 14 residues. This TCR was sampled from a boy under three years old who had a stem cell transplant for SCID, so the T cells may come from the graft donor. The genes are TRBV12-3 or TRBV12-4 and TRBJ1-1, with a weak D call TRBD1 (5 bases). The specimen was PBMCs, mostly from graft donor cells, collected 360 days after TCRalphabeta/CD19-depleted stem cell transplant. The CDR3 nucleotides are TGTGCCAGCAGTGGGCAAGGGGAGGAGATGTGGGCTTTCTTT. The encoded protein is CASSGQGEEMWAFF.